Following are 10 T cell receptor beta chains from one sample sequenced in a study of blood T cell repertoires in COVID-19. Here immunoSEQ multiplex PCR was the method, and the copy in TCRdb shows in-frame clones only, minus some. The sample has some 330,000 clones, over 75% seen once. The sequenced sample consisted of PBMCs or T cells enriched from blood (not recorded which). The receptors come from a man aged 30-40 years who had recovered from COVID-19.

This chain connects TRBV3-1 (or the pseudogene TRBV3-2) to TRBJ2-1, with D possibly TRBD2 on 7 matching bases. The CDR3 consists of 14 residues. Germline lookup yields CDR1 LGHDT and CDR2 YNNKEL (reference sequence). V was shortened by 5 bases and J by 6 bases, with 14 bases between the two germline ends. CDR3 residues: CASSIGGGPNEQFF. CDR3 coding DNA: TGTGCCAGCAGCATAGGGGGGGGGCCCAATGAGCAGTTCTTC.

This chain links TRBV27 with TRBJ1-5; D gene uncertain. The CDR3 contains 17 residues. V lost 2 bases to trimming and J lost 0 bases, with 14 bases between them. The germline V gene has CDR1 MNHEY and CDR2 SMNVEV (reference sequence). This CDR3 is CASSLNSRSYSNQPQHF. CDR3 coding DNA: TGTGCCAGCAGTTTAAATAGCCGTTCGTATAGCAATCAGCCCCAGCATTTT.

Comment on this clone: Other DNA sequences in the same sample also yield this CDR3. The gene calls are TRBV15 and TRBJ1-5; no definite D call. The length of the CDR3 is 15 residues. Per the germline V gene, CDR1 is LNHNV and CDR2 is YYDKDF (reference sequence). With 0 bases removed from V and 0 bases from J, the gap between germline ends came to 6 bases. The CDR3: CATSRDPVSNQPQHF. In DNA, the CDR3 is TGTGCCACCAGCAGAGATCCCGTTAGCAATCAGCCCCAGCATTTT.

V is TRBV4-2 and J is TRBJ1-1; no definite D call. With 1 base removed from V and 4 bases from J, the gap between germline ends came to 13 bases. The CDR3 sequence is 15 residues long. Looked up from germline, CDR1 is LGHNA and CDR2 is YNFKEQ. For the CDR3, the DNA is TGTGCCAGCAGCCAAGTGCAGGAGGGAGCCACTGAAGCTTTCTTT. Residues: CASSQVQEGATEAFF.

The chain links TRBV5-1 to TRBJ2-7; 7 bases are a match to TRBD2. Per the germline V gene, CDR1 is SGHRS and CDR2 is YFSETQ. V shed 0 bases, J shed 9 bases, and the junction held 12 bases outside the gene matches. This CDR3 has 15 amino acids. CDR3: CASSLGGGSTKWQYF. The CDR3 coding sequence is TGCGCCAGCAGCTTGGGGGGGGGATCCACCAAGTGGCAGTACTTC.

This chain links TRBV14 with TRBJ2-1, with TRBD2 as a possible D gene (5 bases). Trimming shortened V by 2 bases and J by 0 bases, and 20 bases separated the two germline ends. The germline CDR1 and CDR2 sequences are SGHDN and FVKESK. The CDR3 is 19 amino acids. The CDR3 DNA reads TGTGCCAGCAGCCAATGGTCCTTTTATAAGGGAGACTCCTACAATGAGCAGTTCTTC. As protein: CASSQWSFYKGDSYNEQFF. Drawing the rest from reference TRBV14 and TRBJ2-1, the complete variable domain is EAGVTQFPSHSVIEKGQTVTLRCDPISGHDNLYWYRRVMGKEIKFLLHFVKESKQDESGMPNNRFLAERTGGTYSTLKVQPAELEDSGVYFCASSQWSFYKGDSYNEQFFGPGTRLTVL.

The chain combines TRBV18 with TRBJ1-4; 11 positions match TRBD1. Germline V lookup: CDR1 KGHSH, CDR2 LQKENI. Trimming at V came to 5 bases and at J to 10 bases, leaving 6 bases not matched to a gene. There are 14 residues in the CDR3. The CDR3 here is CASSTDRGRGKLFF. The CDR3 DNA is TGTGCCAGCTCAACGGACAGGGGGCGGGGAAAACTGTTTTTT.

V and J are TRBV28 and TRBJ2-7, with 11 bases aligning to TRBD1. V shed 4 bases and J 5 bases; nucleotides not matched to a gene: 7. Germline V lookup: CDR1 MDHEN, CDR2 SYDVKM. The CDR3 sequence is 15 residues long. The chain's CDR3 is CASSSPGQGVHEQYF. CDR3 nucleotide sequence: TGTGCCAGCAGTTCTCCGGGACAGGGGGTCCACGAGCAGTACTTC.

The J gene is TRBJ1-6, the V gene TRBV4-2; 7 bases match TRBD1. The CDR3 covers 15 residues. Germline assignment: CDR1 LGHNA and CDR2 YNFKEQ. The V segment lost 6 bases and the J segment 7 bases; nucleotides outside the gene matches: 9. The chain's CDR3 is CASSLVRGLNSPLHF. The CDR3 DNA sequence: TGTGCCAGCAGTCTGGTAAGGGGGCTGAATTCACCCCTCCACTTT.

Notes on this clone: This CDR3 is also generated by other DNA sequences in the sample. The J gene is TRBJ1-2, the V gene TRBV20-1; 7 positions match TRBD1. The CDR3 extends over 11 amino acids. Germline V gives CDR1 DFQATT, CDR2 SNEGSKA (reference sequence). The ends lost 6 bases at V and 4 bases at J; junction bases unmatched: 2. The CDR3 DNA reads TGCAGTGCACCAGGGGGCTATGGCTACACCTTC. It specifies CSAPGGYGYTF.